A selection of T cell receptor beta chains follows, all from one sample in a study of blood T cells in healthy people across ages. TCRdb analysed the 5' RACE reads with MiXCR anew, one entry per CDR3 protein. The sample carries around 1,800,000 distinct CDR3 sequences, more than 35% recorded once. The specimen sequenced was blood. All receptors derive from a human donor in good health. CDR3s include the opening cysteine and the closing phenylalanine or tryptophan. The D gene is left open where the match is weak. Clone size is given for some rows only: seen once, a few or many times, or a class if the clone is expanded.

.	TRBV9	TRBJ2-4	.	TGTGCCAGCAGCCAATCACTGCCAGCCGGGAACATTCAGTACTTC	CASSQSLPAGNIQYF
.	TRBV7-2	TRBJ1-5	once	TGTGCCAGCAGCTTCGCGGACAGTGATCAGCCCCAGCATTTT	CASSFADSDQPQHF
TRBD1	TRBV29-1	TRBJ2-7	.	TGCAGCGTTTCCGACAGGGCGGGCTACGAGCAGTACTTC	CSVSDRAGYEQYF
.	TRBV5-1	TRBJ2-3	.	TGCGCCAGCAGCTCGGACGGATTCACAGATACGCAGTATTTT	CASSSDGFTDTQYF
.	TRBV6-5	TRBJ2-7	.	TGTGCCAGCAGTTACTTGGGCAGGGGATACGAGCAGTACTTC	CASSYLGRGYEQYF
.	TRBV5-6	TRBJ1-2	.	TGTGCCAGCAGCTTGACGTGGGAGCAGGGATTCGGCACCTTC	CASSLTWEQGFGTF
.	TRBV27	TRBJ1-3	.	TGTGCCAGCCGTTCTGGGGGAGTTTCTGGAAACACCATATATTTT	CASRSGGVSGNTIYF
.	TRBV12-3/TRBV12-4	TRBJ1-5	.	TGTGCCAGCAGTTCTGGGCTCACTGGGCCCCAGCATTTT	CASSSGLTGPQHF
.	TRBV19	TRBJ2-7	few	TGTGCCAGTAGTATTAGACAGACCTACGAGCAGTACTTC	CASSIRQTYEQYF
.	TRBV28	TRBJ2-7	few	TGTGCCAGCAGTTATTGGTTAAGGAACGAGCAGTACTTC	CASSYWLRNEQYF
.	TRBV20-1	TRBJ2-7	few	TGCAGTGCTAGAGGTCTACGGGACACCGACTCCTACGAGCAGTACTTC	CSARGLRDTDSYEQYF
.	TRBV27	TRBJ2-7	few	TGTGCCAGCGGTGTGACAGCGACTCCCTACGAGCAGTACTTC	CASGVTATPYEQYF
.	TRBV5-6	TRBJ1-2	few	TGTGCCAGTAGCTTGGAAGGTCTGAGCTATGGCTACACCTTC	CASSLEGLSYGYTF
TRBD1	TRBV2	TRBJ2-7	.	TGTGCCAGCAGTGAAGATATAGGGACAGGGGACGAGCAGTACTTC	CASSEDIGTGDEQYF
TRBD1	TRBV28	TRBJ2-7	.	TGTGCCAGCAGAGGACAGGGTCAAAGCGAGCAGTACTTC	CASRGQGQSEQYF
.	TRBV9	TRBJ2-5	many	TGTGCCAGCAGCGTAGCAGGGTTGGGGGAGCAGTACTTC	CASSVAGLGEQYF
TRBD1	TRBV7-9	TRBJ2-7	many	TGTGCCAGCAGCTCTCCGGGACAGGGGTTCTACGAGCAGTACTTC	CASSSPGQGFYEQYF
TRBD1	TRBV7-2	TRBJ2-7	few	TGTGCCAGCAGCTCCTGGGACAGTTACTACGAGCAGTACTTC	CASSSWDSYYEQYF
.	TRBV7-2	TRBJ1-2	few	TGTGCCAGCAGCTTAGGGGGAGCGAAAAACCCCTATGGCTACACCTTC	CASSLGGAKNPYGYTF
TRBD2	TRBV5-1	TRBJ2-3	.	TGCGCCAGCAGCTTGGCCTGGCTAGCGGGGGGAGTCGATACGCAGTATTTT	CASSLAWLAGGVDTQYF
.	TRBV19	TRBJ1-1	few	TGTGCCAGTACGAATAGGACGGCGATTAACACTGAAGCTTTCTTT	CASTNRTAINTEAFF
TRBD1	TRBV7-8	TRBJ2-5	.	TGTGCCAGCAGCTCAAGGACAGGTTTGGAGACCCAGTACTTC	CASSSRTGLETQYF
TRBD1	TRBV10-3	TRBJ2-7	.	TGTGCCATCAGTGAGTCGCTCGGGACAGGGTCCTACGAGCAGTACTTC	CAISESLGTGSYEQYF
TRBD2	TRBV9	TRBJ2-3	.	TGTGCCAGCAGCGTAGCTGGGGCTAGCGGGGGGCCCCTCACAGATACGCAGTATTTT	CASSVAGASGGPLTDTQYF
TRBD1	TRBV7-9	TRBJ1-2	.	TGTGCCACTTTGGGGACAGTGCAAGAGGCTGGCTACACCTTC	CATLGTVQEAGYTF
.	TRBV11-2	TRBJ2-3	.	TGTGCCAGCAGCGTAACAGGGAGGCCAGATACGCAGTATTTT	CASSVTGRPDTQYF
.	TRBV6-2/TRBV6-3	TRBJ1-5	once	TGTGCCAGCAGCCGGGGCCCAGGACGGCAGCTCCAGCATTTT	CASSRGPGRQLQHF
.	TRBV7-2	TRBJ1-3	.	TGTGCCAGCAGCTTAGGTCTCACGGTTGGAAACACCATATATTTT	CASSLGLTVGNTIYF
.	TRBV12-3/TRBV12-4	TRBJ1-2	.	TGTGCCAGCAGTGCACACTGGGTGGGGGGCTACACCTTC	CASSAHWVGGYTF
TRBD1	TRBV7-2	TRBJ2-1	.	TGTGCCAGCAGCTTAGATGTCGGGACAGGGCTCAATGAGCAGTTCTTC	CASSLDVGTGLNEQFF
.	TRBV20-1	TRBJ2-1	.	TGCAGTCCCCGGGGGCAGTTCTTC	CSPRGQFF
.	TRBV7-2	TRBJ1-2	few	TGTGCCAGCAGCTTAGCCAGGCGGACCTATGGCTACACCTTC	CASSLARRTYGYTF
.	TRBV27	TRBJ1-5	.	TGTGCCAGCAGTCCCTATGGGGGTCGACAGCCCCAGCATTTT	CASSPYGGRQPQHF
.	TRBV6-2/TRBV6-3	TRBJ1-1	.	TGTGCCAGCAGTTACGGGCGATGGGAAACCGAAGCTTTCTTT	CASSYGRWETEAFF
.	TRBV29-1	TRBJ1-2	.	TGCAGCGTTGATACTACCAGTCGGGGCTACACCTTC	CSVDTTSRGYTF
.	TRBV28	TRBJ2-3	few	TGTGCCAGCAGTTTGGACCCGGCGGTGTCAGATACGCAGTATTTT	CASSLDPAVSDTQYF
TRBD1	TRBV5-1	TRBJ2-7	.	TGCGCCAGCAGCGCCGGGACAGGGGACTCCTACGAGCAGTACTTC	CASSAGTGDSYEQYF
.	TRBV12-3/TRBV12-4	TRBJ1-3	.	TGTGCCAGCAGTTTACCACCAGTCTCTGGAAACACCATATATTTT	CASSLPPVSGNTIYF
.	TRBV25-1	TRBJ1-2	many	TGTGCCAGCAGTGACTGGGACCAAGGCTACACCTTC	CASSDWDQGYTF
.	TRBV5-5	TRBJ2-2	.	TGTGCCAGCACCTTAAGGGCGAACACCGGGGAGCTGTTTTTT	CASTLRANTGELFF
TRBD1	TRBV6-6	TRBJ2-1	many	TGTGCCAGCAGAGAACAGGGGCATGAGCAGTTCTTC	CASREQGHEQFF
TRBD1	TRBV27	TRBJ2-7	.	TGTGCCAGCAGTTCGGACAGGGACAAATACGAGCAGTACTTC	CASSSDRDKYEQYF